This T cell receptor beta chain was captured in a study of shared clonotypes between healthy human individuals. The table came from immunoSEQ multiplex PCR; TCRdb's copy has only in-frame clones and leaves some out. The sample gives roughly 770,000 clones, about 96% of which show up once; about 0.22% is in the top ten. As defined, naive CD8 cells were CD45RO-negative and positively selected for CCR7, with terminally differentiated effector memory CD45RA+ cells excluded. The sequenced material came from naive CD8+ T cells sorted from blood. This sequence originates from a man aged 25-40 years in good health.

CDR3 in amino acids: CASSETGGLYNEQFF. The CDR3 DNA follows: TGTGCCAGTAGCGAAACAGGGGGCCTCTACAATGAGCAGTTCTTC. The chain is built from TRBV19 and TRBJ2-1; 9 bases agree with TRBD1. The CDR3 spans 15 residues. CDR1 is LNHDA and CDR2 is SQIVND in the germline V gene (reference sequence). V gave up 6 bases and J gave up 3 bases; unmatched junction bases: 6. The complete variable domain, with remaining parts taken from reference TRBV19 and TRBJ2-1, reads DGGITQSPKYLFRKEGQNVTLSCEQNLNHDAMYWYRQDPGQGLRLIYYSQIVNDFQKGDIAEGYSVSREKKESFPLTVTSAQKNPTAFYLCASSETGGLYNEQFFGPGTRLTVL.